One sample yielded the 27 T cell receptor beta chains listed below, sequenced in a study of blood T cell repertoires in COVID-19. Only in-frame clones appear in the TCRdb table, and some are missing; sequencing was by immunoSEQ multiplex PCR. The sample consists of roughly 67,000 clones, around 93% of them appearing once. Sequencing used peripheral blood. Receptors were obtained from a man in his sixties or seventies with active COVID-19.

The chain uses TRBV7-9 and TRBJ1-5, with D perhaps matching TRBD1 (6 bases). CDR1 and CDR2 (germline): SEHNR, FQNEAQ (reference sequence). Trimming cost V 5 bases and J 0 bases, with 14 bases left between them. The CDR3 totals 16 residues. The CDR3 DNA follows: TGTGCCAGCAGCCACCTTGGACAGTATAGCAATCAGCCCCAGCATTTT. This sequence encodes CASSHLGQYSNQPQHF.

The rearrangement joins TRBV11-3 to TRBJ2-7, with 9 bases matching TRBD2. The CDR3 contains 17 residues. CDR1 is SGHNT, CDR2 YENEEA, per germline. Trimming took 1 base from V and 0 from J; bases not matched to a gene: 7. DNA for the CDR3: TGTGCCAGCAGCTTAGGGTTAGGAGCGGGGGGCTCCTACGAGCAGTACTTC. As protein: CASSLGLGAGGSYEQYF. Based on the CDR3 plus reference TRBV11-3 and TRBJ2-7, the full variable domain is EAGVVQSPRYKIIEKKQPVAFWCNPISGHNTLYWYLQNLGQGPELLIRYENEEAVDDSQLPKDRFSAERLKGVDSTLKIQPAELGDSAVYLCASSLGLGAGGSYEQYFGPGTRLTVT.

This clone came up once. The rearrangement links TRBV28 to TRBJ1-1; D is perhaps TRBD1 (5 bases). The CDR3 totals 13 residues. Between the trimmed V and J ends, which lost 8 bases and 1 base, there was a span of 11 bases. Germline CDR1 and CDR2: MDHEN and SYDVKM. CDR3 in amino acids: CASGGLENTEAFF. CDR3 nucleotide sequence: TGTGCCAGCGGGGGACTAGAGAACACTGAAGCTTTCTTT.

The chain employs TRBV3-1 (or the pseudogene TRBV3-2) and TRBJ1-6; maybe TRBD1 (5 bases). The length of the CDR3 is 17 residues. Germline CDR1 and CDR2: LGHDT and YNNKEL (reference sequence). V was pared by 0 bases and J by 4 bases, with 13 bases between. The CDR3 coding sequence is TGTGCCAGCAGCCAAGATTCGGGGGGGTGGTATAATTCACCCCTCCACTTT. This encodes CASSQDSGGWYNSPLHF.

This chain connects TRBV4-1 to TRBJ2-2, with 7 bases fitting TRBD2. Trimming at V came to 0 bases and at J to 2 bases, leaving 6 bases not matched to a gene. The CDR3 runs to 17 residues. Germline assignment: CDR1 MGHRA and CDR2 YSYEKL. CDR3 loop: CASSQDKGRANTGELFF. CDR3 nucleotide sequence: TGCGCCAGCAGCCAAGACAAAGGGAGGGCCAACACCGGGGAGCTGTTTTTT.

The CDR3 region has the DNA TGTGCCAGCAGGCTGGACAGGGACCTCACAGATACGCAGTATTTT. It is translated as CASRLDRDLTDTQYF. The chain combines TRBV6-5 with TRBJ2-3, with 8 bases that match TRBD1. CDR3 length equals 15 residues. Germline CDR1 and CDR2: MNHEY and SVGAGI. The J segment lost 2 bases and the V segment lost 6 bases, leaving 7 bases of the junction unmatched.

A few counts support this clone. The V call is TRBV6-2 or TRBV6-3, the J call TRBJ1-1; D gene uncertain. The V gene's germline CDR1 is MNHEY and CDR2 SVGEGT. The CDR3 totals 13 residues. Trimming took 1 base from V and 2 from J, leaving 5 bases between them. CDR3 coding DNA: TGTGCCAGCAGTTACTGGAGTAACACTGAAGCTTTCTTT. It is translated as CASSYWSNTEAFF.

The table lists this clone with a few counts. The V gene is TRBV19, the J gene TRBJ1-5; D is unresolved. There are 14 residues in the CDR3. Germline V lookup: CDR1 LNHDA, CDR2 SQIVND (reference sequence). Trimming took off 0 bases at V and 6 bases at J, with 9 bases between the two ends. CDR3 region: CASSIESGSQPQHF. CDR3 nucleotide sequence: TGTGCCAGTAGTATAGAAAGTGGCAGTCAGCCCCAGCATTTT.

The chain joins TRBV5-1 to TRBJ2-3, with 10 bases identical to TRBD2. V was pared by 5 bases and J by 0 bases, with 3 bases of the junction left unmatched. Germline loops: CDR1 SGHRS, CDR2 YFSETQ. CDR3 length equals 15 residues. CDR3 protein: CASRASGGSTDTQYF. CDR3 bases: TGCGCCAGCAGAGCTAGCGGGGGAAGCACAGATACGCAGTATTTT.

The chain employs TRBV7-2 and TRBJ2-3; TRBD2 aligns across 11 bases. The CDR3 is 16 amino acids. Germline CDR1 reads SGHTA; CDR2 reads FQGNSA. J lost 6 bases, V lost 5 bases, and 10 bases had no gene match. CDR3 sequence reads: CASSRGTSGLGDTQYF. DNA of the CDR3: TGTGCCAGCAGCCGCGGGACTAGCGGACTTGGCGATACGCAGTATTTT.

This chain connects TRBV5-1 to TRBJ1-6; 7 bases line up with TRBD1. V lost 4 bases to trimming and J lost 7 bases; unmatched junction nucleotides: 5. Germline CDR1 is SGHRS and CDR2 is YFSETQ. The CDR3 covers 14 residues. This CDR3 is CASSRDSLNSPLHF. DNA of the CDR3: TGCGCCAGCAGCCGGGACAGCCTCAATTCACCCCTCCACTTT.

This rearrangement joins TRBV5-1 to TRBJ1-3; no firm D call. Germline CDR1 and CDR2: SGHRS and YFSETQ. CDR3 length: 17 residues. Trimming removed 4 bases from V and 0 bases from J, with 17 bases in between. CDR3 protein: CASSPARGKSSGNTIYF. The CDR3, as DNA: TGCGCCAGCAGCCCGGCCCGGGGAAAGAGCTCTGGAAACACCATATATTTT.

Only one count was recorded for this clone. The genes are TRBV5-1 and TRBJ2-2; D unresolved. The V gene's germline CDR1 is SGHRS and CDR2 YFSETQ. The V end was cut by 3 bases, the J end by 3 bases, with 3 bases between. This CDR3 has 12 amino acids. The CDR3 nucleotides are TGCGCCAGCAGCTCCGACACCGGGGAGCTGTTTTTT. Translated: CASSSDTGELFF.

The chain is built from TRBV7-8 and TRBJ2-7; tentatively, D is TRBD2 (7 bases). CDR1 is SGHVS, CDR2 FQNEAQ, per germline. This CDR3 spans 15 amino acids. Trimming shortened V by 1 base and J by 3 bases, and 13 bases separated the two germline ends. CDR3 protein: CASSLGAGEGYEQYF. In DNA form, the CDR3 reads TGTGCCAGCAGCTTAGGTGCAGGGGAGGGCTACGAGCAGTACTTC.

The rearrangement joins TRBV11-2 to TRBJ2-5; 12 bases agree with TRBD1. This CDR3 has 16 amino acids. V shed 2 bases, J shed 3 bases, and the junction held 4 bases outside the gene matches. Germline V CDR1 and CDR2: SGHAT, FQNNGV. Written as DNA, the CDR3 is TGTGCCAGCAGCTTAAGGGGGACAGGGGGCAAAGAGACCCAGTACTTC. It encodes CASSLRGTGGKETQYF.

This clone was observed a few times. CDR3 sequence: CASSQVPVGRGAGETQYF. CDR3 nucleotides: TGTGCCAGCAGCCAAGTACCCGTAGGGCGGGGGGCCGGGGAGACCCAGTACTTC. V gene TRBV4-2 combines with J gene TRBJ2-5, with 8 bases identical to TRBD2. The CDR3 is 18 amino acids. The V gene end was trimmed by 1 base and the J gene end by 5 bases; junction bases not matched to a gene: 15. Germline V gives CDR1 LGHNA, CDR2 YNFKEQ.

V is TRBV5-8 and J is TRBJ2-6; 11 bases map to TRBD1. The CDR3 loop spans 17 amino acids. Germline loops: CDR1 SGHTS, CDR2 YDEGEE. Germline trimming cut 5 bases from V and 2 bases from J; bases unmatched to any gene: 6. The CDR3 region has the DNA TGTGCCAGCAGTTCCTGGACAGGGGGCGCTGGGGCCAACGTCCTGACTTTC. Amino acids: CASSSWTGGAGANVLTF. The full variable domain, its missing parts supplied by reference TRBV5-8 and TRBJ2-6, is EAGVTQSPTHLIKTRGQQATLRCSPISGHTSVYWYQQALGLGLQFLLWYDEGEERNRGNFPPRFSGRQFPNYSSELNVNALELEDSALYLCASSSWTGGAGANVLTFGAGSRLTVL.

V usage is TRBV21-1 and J usage is TRBJ2-7; the table's D call TRBD2 went unverified against the DNA. TRBV21-1 is noted as a pseudogene. The CDR3 is 12 amino acids. For the CDR3, the DNA is TGTGCCAGCAGCACCGAGTCCTACGAGCAGTACTTC. Amino acids: CASSTESYEQYF.

The chain combines TRBV2 with TRBJ2-5, with D perhaps TRBD1 (6 bases). The CDR3 spans 13 residues. V shed 10 bases and J shed 4 bases, with 16 bases lying between them. Germline CDR1 is SNHLY and CDR2 is FYNNEI. CDR3 sequence: CATSRTVRETQYF. The CDR3 DNA sequence: TGTGCCACCTCTAGGACAGTCCGAGAGACCCAGTACTTC.

The chain couples TRBV7-9 to TRBJ2-5, with TRBD1 matching 8 bases. This CDR3 is built from 15 residues. V shed 4 bases and J 5 bases; nucleotides not matched to a gene: 9. CDR1 is SEHNR and CDR2 is FQNEAQ in the germline V gene (reference sequence). CDR3 DNA: TGTGCCAGCAGCTCCCGGACAGGGCTTGGTGAGACCCAGTACTTC. Amino acid sequence: CASSSRTGLGETQYF.

This clone was observed once. The chain uses TRBV19 and TRBJ2-3; 11 bases agree with TRBD2. Losses at the gene ends were 7 bases for V and 4 bases for J; bases not matched to a gene: 7. Germline V gives CDR1 LNHDA, CDR2 SQIVND (reference sequence). The CDR3 extends over 15 amino acids. CDR3 region: CASKVAGGPSDTQYF. CDR3 sequence (DNA): TGTGCCAGTAAGGTAGCGGGGGGGCCATCAGATACGCAGTATTTT.

Of note for this clone: Other DNA sequences within the sample encode an identical CDR3. The chain links TRBV7-2 to TRBJ1-4, with a possible D match to TRBD1 (5 bases). Trimming removed 4 bases from V and 0 bases from J, with 9 bases in between. Germline CDR1 reads SGHTA; CDR2 reads FQGNSA. This CDR3 contains 15 residues. CDR3 DNA sequence: TGTGCCAGCAGCTCTCAGGGTGCAACTAATGAAAAACTGTTTTTT. Translating it yields CASSSQGATNEKLFF.

V gene TRBV5-1 combines with J gene TRBJ2-5; tentatively, D is TRBD1 (5 bases). V was clipped by 0 bases and J by 4 bases, with 10 bases between them. Germline loops: CDR1 SGHRS, CDR2 YFSETQ. There are 14 residues in the CDR3. The CDR3 is CASSLVQGGETQYF. The CDR3 DNA follows: TGCGCCAGCAGCTTGGTGCAGGGCGGAGAGACCCAGTACTTC.

This clone was seen a single time. The chain uses TRBV4-3 and TRBJ2-3; TRBD2 aligns across 12 bases. The germline V gene has CDR1 LGHNA and CDR2 YSLEER. This CDR3 comprises 18 residues. V shed 3 bases and J 6 bases; nucleotides not matched to a gene: 13. Here the CDR3 DNA reads TGCGCCAGCAGCCACTACCTGGGGTCTAGCGGGGGGGTGGATACGCAGTATTTT. Translation: CASSHYLGSSGGVDTQYF.

The J gene is TRBJ1-1, the V gene TRBV6-2 or TRBV6-3; D is uncertain. Germline CDR1 is MNHEY and CDR2 is SVGEGT. V shed 5 bases and J shed 0 bases, with 7 bases lying between them. The CDR3 length is 13 residues. The CDR3 bases are TGTGCCAGCAGTAGTAGTCTGAACACTGAAGCTTTCTTT. It specifies CASSSSLNTEAFF.

This chain joins TRBV15 and TRBJ2-1, with a weak D call TRBD2 (6 bases). Trimming removed 0 bases at V and 12 bases at J, with 12 bases between. The CDR3 is made up of 13 amino acids. In germline, CDR1 is LNHNV, CDR2 YYDKDF (reference sequence). The CDR3 DNA is TGTGCCACCAGCAGAGATTGGCGGGGACTGCAGTTCTTC. Translated: CATSRDWRGLQFF.

V is TRBV9 and J is TRBJ1-2; D remains unclear. This CDR3 spans 16 amino acids. V lost 3 bases and J lost 0, with 15 bases in between. Germline V gene sequence: CDR1 SGDLS, CDR2 YYNGEE. CDR3 nucleotides: TGTGCCAGCAGCGCCCCCACCGAGGCTACTAACTATGGCTACACCTTC. This gives the protein CASSAPTEATNYGYTF. The full variable domain, rest sourced from reference TRBV9 and TRBJ1-2, is DSGVTQTPKHLITATGQRVTLRCSPRSGDLSVYWYQQSLDQGLQFLIQYYNGEERAKGNILERFSAQQFPDLHSELNLSSLELGDSALYFCASSAPTEATNYGYTFGSGTRLTVV.